The 21 T cell receptor beta chains below come from one sample, sequenced in a study of blood T cell repertoires in COVID-19 (dated by TCRdb to about 2020). The library was prepared using the immunoSEQ multiplex PCR assay. Imported from immuneACCESS, the table was reduced by TCRdb to in-frame sequences with V and J called. These copies leave out some clones; in studies compared against another copy, an unresolved V gene accounts for under half, and the cause of the remainder is not known. For this sample there are about 94,000 clones; around 87% appear just once. The ten largest clones take up approximately 7.4% of the sample. The specimen was peripheral blood. These receptors all stem from a human donor with acute or convalescent COVID-19. The donor label of this sample is uncertain.

The rearrangement links TRBV6-5 to TRBJ1-1, with a tentative D call TRBD1 (6 bases). Germline V gene sequence: CDR1 MNHEY, CDR2 SVGAGI. CDR3 length equals 14 residues. V was pared by 0 bases and J by 5 bases, with 10 bases between. This CDR3 reads CASSYSGAGTEAFF. As DNA, the CDR3 is TGTGCCAGCAGTTACTCGGGGGCCGGGACTGAAGCTTTCTTT.

The chain combines TRBV6-5 with TRBJ2-7, with 9 positions matching TRBD1. Germline V gene lookup returns CDR1 MNHEY and CDR2 SVGAGI. CDR3 length equals 15 residues. After removal of 6 bases from V and 5 bases from J, the junction contained 11 bases not matched to a gene. CDR3: CASRKFRQGDHEQYF. In DNA form, the CDR3 reads TGTGCCAGCAGAAAATTTAGACAGGGGGATCACGAGCAGTACTTC.

The V and J genes are TRBV10-2 and TRBJ1-6; D unresolved. The V and J ends lost 7 bases and 10 bases respectively, with 14 bases between them. The CDR3 is 13 amino acids. Germline V CDR1 and CDR2: WSHSY, SAAADI. In DNA, the CDR3 is TGCGCCAGCAAGTCTGAGGTGTGGTCACCCCTCCACTTT. Protein: CASKSEVWSPLHF.

The CDR3 DNA sequence: TGTGCCAGCAGTGAAGAACCGGTAGTTCAGCCCCAGCATTTT. Translating gives CASSEEPVVQPQHF. This sequence joins TRBV6-1 and TRBJ1-5, with D unclear. Germline V gives CDR1 MNHNS, CDR2 SASEGT. Deletions cut 1 base from V and 6 bases from J, with 10 bases between. This CDR3 is built from 14 residues.

J is TRBJ2-7 and V is TRBV2, with D perhaps TRBD1 (6 bases). The CDR3 spans 12 residues. The germline V gene encodes CDR1 SNHLY and CDR2 FYNNEI. With 7 bases removed from V and 7 bases from J, the gap between germline ends came to 14 bases. CDR3: CASTTGMWEQYF. As DNA, the CDR3 is TGTGCCAGCACTACAGGGATGTGGGAGCAGTACTTC.

The chain is built from TRBV11-2 and TRBJ1-2, with 7 positions matching TRBD1. V trimming: 3 bases; J trimming: 2 bases; junction bases outside the gene matches: 3. Germline V gene lookup returns CDR1 SGHAT and CDR2 FQNNGV. The CDR3 extends over 14 amino acids. The CDR3 here is CASSFGGGNYGYTF. Here the CDR3 DNA reads TGTGCCAGCAGCTTTGGAGGGGGCAACTATGGCTACACCTTC.

As DNA, the CDR3 is TGTGCCAGCAGCCAAGCCCAGGGGGGCACCTACGAGCAGTACTTC. Translating gives CASSQAQGGTYEQYF. V usage is TRBV3-1 (or the pseudogene TRBV3-2) and J usage is TRBJ2-7; D may be TRBD1 (7 bases). The germline V and J ends were trimmed by 1 base and 2 bases, with 12 bases remaining between them. Germline V gene data show CDR1 as LGHDT and CDR2 as YNNKEL (reference sequence). The CDR3 loop spans 15 amino acids.

V usage is TRBV5-1 and J usage is TRBJ2-7; 10 nucleotides agree with TRBD2. The germline gives CDR1 SGHRS, CDR2 YFSETQ. The length of the CDR3 is 15 residues. Germline trimming cut 6 bases from V and 7 bases from J; bases unmatched to any gene: 13. CDR3 bases: TGCGCCAGCATCGAGGGGCCGGGACTAGCGAGGGAGCAGTACTTC. Protein product: CASIEGPGLAREQYF. The full variable domain, rest sourced from reference TRBV5-1 and TRBJ2-7, is KAGVTQTPRYLIKTRGQQVTLSCSPISGHRSVSWYQQTPGQGLQFLFEYFSETQRNKGNFPGRFSGRQFSNSRSEMNVSTLELGDSALYLCASIEGPGLAREQYFGPGTRLTVT.

The V gene is TRBV4-2, the J gene TRBJ1-2; the match to TRBD1 covers 7 bases. The germline V gene has CDR1 LGHNA and CDR2 YNFKEQ. V lost 1 base to trimming and J lost 8 bases; unmatched junction nucleotides: 13. CDR3 length equals 16 residues. In DNA, the CDR3 is TGTGCCAGCAGCCAAGGCCCCGACAGGGAGGAGAAAGGCTACACCTTC. This gives the protein CASSQGPDREEKGYTF.

The chain recombines TRBV6-4 with TRBJ1-5; D is uncertain. The ends were cut back, 4 bases at V and 4 bases at J, with 8 bases in the middle. The V gene's germline CDR1 is MRHNA and CDR2 SNTAGT. This CDR3 comprises 13 residues. CDR3 nucleotide sequence: TGTGCCAGCAGTGCCAGCGCAAATCAGCCCCAGCATTTT. This codes for CASSASANQPQHF.

The J gene is TRBJ2-5, the V gene TRBV7-9, with TRBD2 matching 8 bases. The germline V gene has CDR1 SEHNR and CDR2 FQNEAQ (reference sequence). V lost 4 bases to trimming and J lost 1 base; unmatched junction nucleotides: 8. The CDR3 contains 16 residues. The CDR3 bases are TGTGCCAGCAGCTCCCCGGCCGGGGGGGGCCAAGAGACCCAGTACTTC. Amino acid sequence: CASSSPAGGGQETQYF.

The rearrangement uses TRBV2 and TRBJ1-2; 8 nucleotides match TRBD1. CDR1 is SNHLY and CDR2 is FYNNEI in the germline V gene. This CDR3 region has 13 residues. Trimming removed 6 bases from V and 2 bases from J; junction bases left unmatched: 2. CDR3 DNA sequence: TGTGCCAGCAGGGGACAGGAGAACTATGGCTACACCTTC. This sequence encodes CASRGQENYGYTF.

V is TRBV7-2 and J is TRBJ2-2; 7 bases line up with TRBD2. The CDR3 covers 14 residues. Germline V gene sequence: CDR1 SGHTA, CDR2 FQGNSA. With 5 bases clipped from V and 4 bases from J, the junction kept 4 bases outside the gene matches. The CDR3 spells CASSLGGSTGELFF. DNA of the CDR3: TGTGCCAGCAGCCTCGGGGGGAGCACCGGGGAGCTGTTTTTT.

The V call is TRBV5-1, the J call TRBJ2-5, with D maybe TRBD1 (5 bases). CDR1 is SGHRS, CDR2 YFSETQ, per germline. The CDR3 has 15 residues. The V end was cut by 0 bases, the J end by 5 bases, with 14 bases between. The CDR3 loop reads CASSLGSGFEETQYF. CDR3 bases: TGCGCCAGCAGCTTGGGGTCAGGGTTCGAGGAGACCCAGTACTTC.

The CDR3 DNA sequence: TGCAGCGTGCGCGAAGGTCTTTTACGGGGGAAAGGGCGACAAGAGACCCAGTACTTC. Protein sequence: CSVREGLLRGKGRQETQYF. The chain recombines TRBV29-1 with TRBJ2-5; tentatively, D is TRBD2 (6 bases). The CDR3 has 19 residues. V lost 6 bases to trimming and J lost 2 bases, with 31 bases between them. Germline CDR1 and CDR2: SQVTM and ANQGSEA.

The rearrangement uses TRBV30 and TRBJ1-5; TRBD1 might be the D (5 bases). Trimming took off 2 bases at V and 1 base at J, with 9 bases between the two ends. This CDR3 contains 14 residues. The germline gives CDR1 GTSNPN, CDR2 SVGIG (reference sequence). The CDR3 DNA follows: TGTGCCTGGAGTCATTGGGGCAGCAATCAGCCCCAGCATTTT. This encodes CAWSHWGSNQPQHF.

The genes are TRBV28 and TRBJ1-5; tentatively, D is TRBD1 (5 bases). This CDR3 contains 14 residues. Per the germline V gene, CDR1 is MDHEN and CDR2 is SYDVKM. V lost 5 bases, J lost 7 bases, and 15 bases lay in between. The CDR3 here is CASSGGGLRQPQHF. CDR3 DNA sequence: TGTGCCAGCAGTGGGGGAGGGCTCAGGCAGCCCCAGCATTTT.

The CDR3 coding sequence is TGTGCCAGCAGTGCGGGGTCGTATAATGAAAAACTGTTTTTT. Translating gives CASSAGSYNEKLFF. This chain joins TRBV2 and TRBJ1-4; no firm D call. From germline, CDR1 is SNHLY and CDR2 FYNNEI. V was cut by 4 bases and J by 4 bases, with 10 bases left in between. The CDR3 runs to 14 residues.

V and J are TRBV6-2 or TRBV6-3 and TRBJ1-2; D might be TRBD1 (6 bases). The CDR3 consists of 14 residues. Trimming removed 0 bases at V and 8 bases at J, with 13 bases between. CDR1 is MNHEY, CDR2 SVGEGT, per germline. The CDR3 reads CASSYSDRMGGYTF. The CDR3 nucleotides are TGTGCCAGCAGTTACTCCGACAGGATGGGCGGCTACACCTTC.

The chain links TRBV7-2 to TRBJ2-5, with D maybe TRBD2 (6 bases). CDR1 is SGHTA and CDR2 is FQGNSA in the germline V gene. The ends were cut back, 1 base at V and 5 bases at J, with 17 bases in the middle. This CDR3 contains 16 residues. This CDR3 is CASSLEPGVGRETQYF. The CDR3 nucleotides are TGTGCCAGCAGCTTAGAGCCGGGGGTCGGTAGGGAGACCCAGTACTTC. Supplemented by reference TRBV7-2 and TRBJ2-5, the full variable domain reads GAGVSQSPSNKVTEKGKDVELRCDPISGHTALYWYRQSLGQGLEFLIYFQGNSAPDKSGLPSDRFSAERTGGSVSTLTIQRTQQEDSAVYLCASSLEPGVGRETQYFGPGTRLLVL.

This chain links TRBV7-3 with TRBJ2-4; TRBD2 is a possible D gene (6 bases). This CDR3 is built from 15 residues. The germline V gene encodes CDR1 SGHTA and CDR2 FQGTGA. The V end lost 2 bases, the J end lost 6 bases, and 14 bases lay between the germline ends. This chain's CDR3 is CASSLGDSDTNIQYF. CDR3 coding DNA: TGTGCCAGCAGCTTAGGGGACTCTGACACAAACATTCAGTACTTC. Supplemented by reference TRBV7-3 and TRBJ2-4, the full variable domain reads GAGVSQTPSNKVTEKGKYVELRCDPISGHTALYWYRQSLGQGPEFLIYFQGTGAADDSGLPNDRFFAVRPEGSVSTLKIQRTERGDSAVYLCASSLGDSDTNIQYFGAGTRLSVL.